The present T cell receptor beta chain was sequenced within a study of shared clonotypes between healthy human individuals. With V trimmed by 4 bases and J by 3 bases, 15 bases remained unmatched. Germline V gives CDR1 SGHNT, CDR2 YYREEE (reference sequence). The CDR3 covers 17 residues. Produced via immunoSEQ multiplex PCR; TCRdb's table is partial and in-frame only. Of some 2,500,000 clones listed, approximately 94% are singletons. This sequence was found in a man younger than 35 in good health. Some clones in this sample may be carry-over from other donors' samples. V and J are TRBV5-4 and TRBJ1-1, with 7 positions matching TRBD1. The sample was naive CD4+ T cells from PBMCs. The subset here: CD45RA+ positively selected. In DNA form, the CDR3 reads TGTGCCAGCAGCCCCGGGGGCAGGGCAGGGGGTGACACTGAAGCTTTCTTT. Translating gives CASSPGGRAGGDTEAFF.